These 10 T cell receptor beta chains originate from one sample sequenced in a study of T cell changes during pregnancy in multiple sclerosis. Using immunoSEQ multiplex PCR, the repertoire was profiled, and TCRdb retains in-frame clones only, with some absent. The sample records 76,000 or so clones, roughly 93% being singletons. Source: peripheral blood, taken in the second trimester of pregnancy. These TCRs come from a female donor in good health, enrolled as a control in a pregnancy study.

The chain carries TRBV4-2 and TRBJ1-3; maybe TRBD1 (5 bases). The V and J ends lost 1 base and 2 bases respectively, with 12 bases between them. Germline-derived CDR1 and CDR2 are LGHNA and YNFKEQ. This CDR3 has 16 residues. The CDR3 spells CASSQVEGATGNTIYF. CDR3 in DNA: TGTGCCAGCAGCCAAGTAGAAGGGGCAACTGGAAACACCATATATTTT.

The chain links TRBV29-1 to TRBJ1-4, with 7 bases fitting TRBD1. Germline CDR1 SQVTM, CDR2 ANQGSEA. V was clipped by 7 bases and J by 4 bases; unmatched bases: 6. The CDR3 sequence is 13 residues long. The CDR3 DNA reads as TGCAGCGCTGGACAGGCAAATAATGAAAAACTGTTTTTT. Its protein product is CSAGQANNEKLFF.

For this clone: Germline is not matched at one junction end, which may reflect a read error. The genes are TRBV27 and TRBJ1-2; D is ambiguous. CDR1 is MNHEY and CDR2 is SMNVEV in the germline V gene (reference sequence). The CDR3 sequence is 13 residues long. The DNA of the CDR3 is TGTGCCAGCAGCGGAAGGACTAACGATGGCTACACCTTC. Protein product: CASSGRTNDGYTF.

V usage is TRBV27 and J usage is TRBJ1-5; 7 bases align to TRBD1. After removal of 5 bases from V and 3 bases from J, the junction contained 10 bases not matched to a gene. This CDR3 is 16 amino acids long. Germline V gene lookup returns CDR1 MNHEY and CDR2 SMNVEV (reference sequence). CDR3 sequence: CASSRRRTGDNQPQHF. The CDR3 DNA follows: TGTGCCAGCAGTCGAAGAAGGACAGGCGACAATCAGCCCCAGCATTTT.

V usage is TRBV19 and J usage is TRBJ1-4; D uncertain. The CDR3 is 16 amino acids. V lost 5 bases and J 1 base, leaving 14 bases between the germline ends. From germline, CDR1 is LNHDA and CDR2 SQIVND (reference sequence). CDR3 DNA sequence: TGTGCCAGTAGTCCTCGGGAGGGCGTAACTAATGAAAAACTGTTTTTT. It yields the protein CASSPREGVTNEKLFF.

The genes are TRBV5-1 and TRBJ1-1; D gene unclear. From germline, CDR1 is SGHRS and CDR2 YFSETQ. Trimming shortened V by 1 base and J by 5 bases, and 15 bases separated the two germline ends. This CDR3 spans 15 amino acids. The DNA for the CDR3 is TGCGCCAGCAGCTTGCCCCATGAGGGCGGGACTGAAGCTTTCTTT. Translated, it gives CASSLPHEGGTEAFF.

The chain is built from TRBV19 and TRBJ2-7; 11 positions agree with TRBD1. The CDR3 is made up of 14 amino acids. In germline, CDR1 is LNHDA, CDR2 SQIVND (reference sequence). J lost 2 bases, V lost 3 bases, and 0 bases had no gene match. The DNA of the CDR3 is TGTGCCAGTAGTATGGGACAGGGGGCCTACGAGCAGTACTTC. Translated: CASSMGQGAYEQYF.

The chain joins TRBV7-2 to TRBJ1-1; D gene ambiguous. The CDR3 is made up of 14 amino acids. CDR1 is SGHTA and CDR2 is FQGNSA in the germline V gene. Deletions cut 5 bases from V and 5 bases from J, with 15 bases between. CDR3 coding DNA: TGTGCCAGCAGCGTAATGATCGAGGGAACTGAAGCTTTCTTT. As protein: CASSVMIEGTEAFF.

The chain combines TRBV7-2 with TRBJ1-2; tentative D call: TRBD1 (6 bases). Between the trimmed V and J ends, which lost 1 base and 0 bases, there was a span of 9 bases. This CDR3 spans 15 amino acids. CDR1 is SGHTA, CDR2 FQGNSA, per germline. In DNA form, the CDR3 reads TGTGCCAGCAGCTTAGAGTCAGGGGCTAACTATGGCTACACCTTC. Protein sequence: CASSLESGANYGYTF.

The rearrangement joins TRBV15 to TRBJ2-7, with no clear D. CDR3 size: 11 residues. Between the trimmed V and J ends, which lost 1 base and 10 bases, there was a span of 8 bases. In germline, CDR1 is LNHNV, CDR2 YYDKDF (reference sequence). The CDR3 spells CATSRGTGQYF. In nucleotides, the CDR3 is TGTGCCACCAGCAGAGGCACCGGTCAGTACTTC.